A selection of T cell receptor beta chains follows, all from one sample in a study of cytomegalovirus exposure and HLA in healthy donors. The method was immunoSEQ multiplex PCR; TCRdb's version includes in-frame clones alone and lacks a portion of them. This sample has roughly 78,000 clones, with about 60% found just once. Sequencing input: PBMCs. Receptor source: a man aged 30 to 45 in good health and CMV-seropositive. Both conserved end residues are part of each CDR3. The order of the fields is V gene, clone size, J gene, D gene, CDR3 DNA, CDR3 protein. D genes are given only for firm matches. Size tells how often a clone was seen (once, few, many) or the class of an expanded clone, and some rows leave it out.

v_gene: TRBV5-4; abundance: NA; j_gene: TRBJ2-7; d_gene: TRBD2; CDR3nt: TGTGCCAGCAGCGTGGACGGCGGACTAGGGCTCCAGTACTTC; CDR3aa: CASSVDGGLGLQYF
v_gene: TRBV28; abundance: NA; j_gene: TRBJ2-2; d_gene: NA; CDR3nt: TGTGCCAGCAGTTTAACGGGAGACGGTACCGGGGAGCTGTTTTTT; CDR3aa: CASSLTGDGTGELFF
v_gene: TRBV10-3; abundance: NA; j_gene: TRBJ1-3; d_gene: NA; CDR3nt: TGTGCCATCAGTCCAGGCTCTGGAAACACCATATATTTT; CDR3aa: CAISPGSGNTIYF
v_gene: TRBV7-9; abundance: NA; j_gene: TRBJ1-5; d_gene: NA; CDR3nt: TGTGCCAGCAGCCTAATTGGTCAGCCCCAGCATTTT; CDR3aa: CASSLIGQPQHF
v_gene: TRBV15; abundance: NA; j_gene: TRBJ1-6; d_gene: NA; CDR3nt: TGTGCCACCAGCAGACCGCGCGGGCCGGCTTCACCCCTCCACTTT; CDR3aa: CATSRPRGPASPLHF
v_gene: TRBV11-2; abundance: few; j_gene: TRBJ1-6; d_gene: NA; CDR3nt: TGTGCCAGCAGCATGGACAGAGTTAATTCACCCCTCCACTTT; CDR3aa: CASSMDRVNSPLHF
v_gene: TRBV7-6; abundance: NA; j_gene: TRBJ1-2; d_gene: TRBD1; CDR3nt: TGTGCCAGCAGCCCCGGGACAGGCGGCCCTGGCTACACCTTC; CDR3aa: CASSPGTGGPGYTF
v_gene: TRBV2; abundance: once; j_gene: TRBJ2-7; d_gene: TRBD1; CDR3nt: TGTGCCAGCAGCGAAAAGCGGACAGGGGATTACGAGCAGTACTTC; CDR3aa: CASSEKRTGDYEQYF
v_gene: TRBV4-1; abundance: NA; j_gene: TRBJ2-3; d_gene: TRBD2; CDR3nt: TGCGCCAGCAGGCACGGGGGGGGAGGCCTCACAGATACGCAGTATTTT; CDR3aa: CASRHGGGGLTDTQYF
v_gene: TRBV4-1; abundance: NA; j_gene: TRBJ2-7; d_gene: NA; CDR3nt: TGCGCCAGCAGCCAAGGCTTCTGGACAGAGGCCGAGCAGTACTTC; CDR3aa: CASSQGFWTEAEQYF
v_gene: TRBV2; abundance: NA; j_gene: TRBJ1-2; d_gene: TRBD1; CDR3nt: TGTGCCAGCAGTGATCCCCGGGACAGGACCTACACCTTC; CDR3aa: CASSDPRDRTYTF
v_gene: TRBV10-3; abundance: NA; j_gene: TRBJ2-3; d_gene: TRBD2; CDR3nt: TGTGCCATCAGTATGGGACTAGCGGGGTTCACAGATACGCAGTATTTT; CDR3aa: CAISMGLAGFTDTQYF
v_gene: TRBV10-2; abundance: NA; j_gene: TRBJ2-3; d_gene: NA; CDR3nt: TGCGCCAGCGCGTTTTCAGATACGCAGTATTTT; CDR3aa: CASAFSDTQYF